The entry that follows covers one TCR beta chain sequence. Its antigen is not known. CD4+ T cells from unexposed donors were obtained before the COVID-19 pandemic (2011-2018). CD4+ T cells were isolated from the cells after more than nine days of culture. As cell numbers allowed, unexposed-donor CD4+ T cells faced SARS-CoV-2 S/N and four cold-coronavirus spikes. CDR3 length equals 16 residues. Germline lookup yields CDR1 SGDLS and CDR2 YYNGEE. J lost 0 bases, V lost 4 bases, and 4 bases had no gene match. Produced via immunoSEQ multiplex PCR; TCRdb's table is partial and in-frame only. The repertoire consists of about 27,000 clones, with roughly 66% occurring once and the leading ten covering roughly 21%. This record belongs to a study of CD4 T cells in relation to SARS-CoV-2 and coronaviruses. Study in general: PBMCs were cultured with antigen for roughly 10 days before TCR beta sequencing.

Study-level results: Pre-pandemic and post-infection samples never came from the same donor. SARS-CoV-2-driven expansion was significantly weaker in crossreactive than monoreactive clones.

This chain links TRBV9 with TRBJ1-3, with TRBD1 matching 10 bases. Sequences were obtained from CD4+ T cells from PBMCs, cultured in vitro. The source is a human donor in good health. This chain's CDR3 is CASSSGTGASGNTIYF. The CDR3 nucleotides are TGTGCCAGCAGCTCCGGGACAGGGGCCTCTGGAAACACCATATATTTT. Complete variable domain (other parts from reference TRBV9 and TRBJ1-3): DSGVTQTPKHLITATGQRVTLRCSPRSGDLSVYWYQQSLDQGLQFLIQYYNGEERAKGNILERFSAQQFPDLHSELNLSSLELGDSALYFCASSSGTGASGNTIYFGEGSWLTVV.